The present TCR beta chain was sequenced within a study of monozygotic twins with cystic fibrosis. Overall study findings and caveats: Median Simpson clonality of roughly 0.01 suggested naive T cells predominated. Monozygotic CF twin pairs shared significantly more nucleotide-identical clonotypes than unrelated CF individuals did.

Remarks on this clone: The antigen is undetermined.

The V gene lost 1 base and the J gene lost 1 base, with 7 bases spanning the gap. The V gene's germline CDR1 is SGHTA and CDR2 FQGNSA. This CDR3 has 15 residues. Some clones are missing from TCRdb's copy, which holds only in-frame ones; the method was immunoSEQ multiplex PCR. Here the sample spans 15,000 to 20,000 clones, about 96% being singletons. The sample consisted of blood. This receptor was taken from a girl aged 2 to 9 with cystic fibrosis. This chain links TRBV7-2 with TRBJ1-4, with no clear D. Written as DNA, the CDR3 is TGTGCCAGCAGCTTAGTGACCAGAACTAATGAAAAACTGTTTTTT. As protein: CASSLVTRTNEKLFF.